This T cell receptor beta chain was captured in a study of CD8+ T cells in alopecia areata. About the study: Treated patients were given oral tofacitinib, which was dosed at 5 to 10 mg twice daily.

Germline CDR1 and CDR2: LNHDA and SQIVND (reference sequence). This CDR3 has 14 residues. The J segment lost 8 bases and the V segment lost 8 bases, leaving 11 bases of the junction unmatched. In each case, RNA was isolated and then reverse transcribed into cDNA as the sequencing template. Some clones are missing from TCRdb's copy, which holds only in-frame ones; the method was immunoSEQ multiplex PCR. The sample comprises 150,000 or so clones, approximately 45% of which are singletons, and roughly 7.5% rests with the top ten. The study's findings and limits: Sequencing of scalp tissue also captures the resident alphabeta T cells of normal skin.

Punch biopsies of lesional scalp, plus peripheral blood, were taken from alopecia areata patients. The authors sorted CD4+ and CD8+ T cells from PBMCs. Turning to this clone: Its cognate antigen is unknown.

This TCR was sampled from a human donor with alopecia areata. The J gene is TRBJ2-1, the V gene TRBV19; TRBD1 agrees at 8 bases. The sequencing sample was made of CD4+ T cells sorted from blood. In nucleotides, the CDR3 is TGTGCCAGTGACAGGGGCGATCGAATCCATGAGCAGTTCTTC. Translating it yields CASDRGDRIHEQFF. The whole variable domain, filled in from reference TRBV19 and TRBJ2-1, reads DGGITQSPKYLFRKEGQNVTLSCEQNLNHDAMYWYRQDPGQGLRLIYYSQIVNDFQKGDIAEGYSVSREKKESFPLTVTSAQKNPTAFYLCASDRGDRIHEQFFGPGTRLTVL.